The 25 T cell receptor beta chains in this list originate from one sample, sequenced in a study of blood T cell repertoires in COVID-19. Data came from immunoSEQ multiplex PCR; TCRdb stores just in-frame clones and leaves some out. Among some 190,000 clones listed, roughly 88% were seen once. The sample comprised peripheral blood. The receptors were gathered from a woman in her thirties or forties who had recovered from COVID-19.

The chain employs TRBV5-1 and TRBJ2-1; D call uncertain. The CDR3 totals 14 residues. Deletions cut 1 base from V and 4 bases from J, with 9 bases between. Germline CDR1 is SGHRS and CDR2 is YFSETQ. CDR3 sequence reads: CASSLTTEYNEQFF. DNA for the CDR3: TGCGCCAGCAGCTTGACCACGGAGTACAATGAGCAGTTCTTC.

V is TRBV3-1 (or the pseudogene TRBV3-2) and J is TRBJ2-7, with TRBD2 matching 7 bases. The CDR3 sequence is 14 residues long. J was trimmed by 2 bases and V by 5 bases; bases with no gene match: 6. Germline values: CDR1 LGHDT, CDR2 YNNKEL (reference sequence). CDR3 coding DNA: TGTGCCAGCAGCAGAGCCGGGACTACCTACGAGCAGTACTTC. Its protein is CASSRAGTTYEQYF.

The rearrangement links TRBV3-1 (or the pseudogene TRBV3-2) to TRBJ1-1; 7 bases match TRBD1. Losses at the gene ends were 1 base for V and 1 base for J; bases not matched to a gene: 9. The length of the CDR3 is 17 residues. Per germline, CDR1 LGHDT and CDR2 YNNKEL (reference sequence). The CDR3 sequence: CASSQGSLRTGNTEAFF. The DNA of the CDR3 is TGTGCCAGCAGCCAAGGAAGTTTAAGGACAGGGAACACTGAAGCTTTCTTT.

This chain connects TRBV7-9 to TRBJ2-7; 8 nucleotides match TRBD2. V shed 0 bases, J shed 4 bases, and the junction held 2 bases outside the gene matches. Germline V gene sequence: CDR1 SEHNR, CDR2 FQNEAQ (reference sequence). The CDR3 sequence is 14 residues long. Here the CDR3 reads CASSLAASGYEQYF. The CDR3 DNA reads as TGTGCCAGCAGCTTAGCCGCTAGCGGGTACGAGCAGTACTTC.

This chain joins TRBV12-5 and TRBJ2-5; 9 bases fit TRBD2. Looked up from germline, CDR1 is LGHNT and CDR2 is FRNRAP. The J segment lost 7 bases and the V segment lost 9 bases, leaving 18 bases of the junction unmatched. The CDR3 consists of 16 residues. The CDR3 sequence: CARTLVAGGPFGTQYF. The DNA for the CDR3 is TGTGCTAGGACCCTTGTCGCGGGAGGGCCTTTCGGGACCCAGTACTTC.

As DNA, the CDR3 is TGCGCCAGCAGCTTGGTCCCAGGGATGGGCTACACCTTC. Protein sequence: CASSLVPGMGYTF. The chain links TRBV5-1 to TRBJ1-2; D possibly corresponds to TRBD1 (5 bases). This CDR3 comprises 13 residues. V was trimmed by 0 bases and J by 8 bases, leaving 11 bases between them. Germline V gene lookup returns CDR1 SGHRS and CDR2 YFSETQ.

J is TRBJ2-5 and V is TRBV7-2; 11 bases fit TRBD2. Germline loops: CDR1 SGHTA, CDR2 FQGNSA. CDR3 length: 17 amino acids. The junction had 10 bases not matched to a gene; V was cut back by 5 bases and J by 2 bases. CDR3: CASSPRGGLAVQETQYF. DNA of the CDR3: TGTGCCAGCAGCCCACGGGGGGGACTAGCGGTACAAGAGACCCAGTACTTC.

The CDR3 sequence is CASSLHGELFF. DNA for the CDR3: TGTGCCAGCAGCTTACACGGGGAGCTGTTTTTT. The chain is built from TRBV7-2 and TRBJ2-2, with D unclear. The germline gives CDR1 SGHTA, CDR2 FQGNSA. Trimming took off 2 bases at V and 7 bases at J, with 2 bases between the two ends. The CDR3 consists of 11 residues.

For the CDR3, the DNA is TGTGCCAGCTCACCTCTAAGAGGACTAGCGGGGGCTCAAGAGACCCAGTACTTC. Protein: CASSPLRGLAGAQETQYF. The chain has TRBV18 and TRBJ2-5, with 13 nucleotides matching TRBD2. CDR1 is KGHSH and CDR2 is LQKENI in the germline V gene. The CDR3 is 18 residues long. V lost 3 bases to trimming and J lost 2 bases; unmatched junction nucleotides: 9.

CDR3 nucleotide sequence: TGTGCCAGCAGCCAAGCAACAGGGGCAGGATCCGCTGAAGCTTTCTTT. Its translation is CASSQATGAGSAEAFF. The chain joins TRBV4-2 to TRBJ1-1; TRBD1 matches at 7 bases. The ends lost 1 base at V and 6 bases at J; junction bases unmatched: 11. This CDR3 comprises 16 residues. In germline, CDR1 is LGHNA, CDR2 YNFKEQ.

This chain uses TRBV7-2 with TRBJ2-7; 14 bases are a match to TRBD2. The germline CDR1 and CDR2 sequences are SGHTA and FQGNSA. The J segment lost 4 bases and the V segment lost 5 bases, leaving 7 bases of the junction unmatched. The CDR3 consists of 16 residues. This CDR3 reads CASSVGLAGGRYEQYF. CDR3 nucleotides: TGTGCCAGCAGCGTCGGACTAGCGGGAGGTCGGTACGAGCAGTACTTC.

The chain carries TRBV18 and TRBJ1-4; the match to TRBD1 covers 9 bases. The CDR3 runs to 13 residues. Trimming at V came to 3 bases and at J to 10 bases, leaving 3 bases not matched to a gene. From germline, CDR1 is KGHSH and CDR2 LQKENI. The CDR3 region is CASSPGQGRKLFF. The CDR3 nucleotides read TGTGCCAGCTCACCGGGACAGGGTCGAAAACTGTTTTTT.

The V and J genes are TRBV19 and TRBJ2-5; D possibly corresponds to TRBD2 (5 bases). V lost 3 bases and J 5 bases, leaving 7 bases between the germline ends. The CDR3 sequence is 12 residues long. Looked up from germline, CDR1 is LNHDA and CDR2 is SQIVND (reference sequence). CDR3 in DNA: TGTGCCAGTAGTATGAGAGGGGAGACCCAGTACTTC. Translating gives CASSMRGETQYF.

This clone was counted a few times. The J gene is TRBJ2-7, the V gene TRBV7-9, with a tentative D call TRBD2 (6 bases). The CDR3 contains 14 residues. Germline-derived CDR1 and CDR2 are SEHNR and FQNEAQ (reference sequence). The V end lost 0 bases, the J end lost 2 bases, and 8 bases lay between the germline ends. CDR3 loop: CASSLAGLTYEQYF. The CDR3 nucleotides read TGTGCCAGCAGCTTAGCGGGACTCACCTACGAGCAGTACTTC.

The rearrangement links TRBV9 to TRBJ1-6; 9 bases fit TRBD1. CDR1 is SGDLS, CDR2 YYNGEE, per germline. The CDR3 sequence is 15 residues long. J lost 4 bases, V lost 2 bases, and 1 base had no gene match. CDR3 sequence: CASSVGTGYNSPLHF. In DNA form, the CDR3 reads TGTGCCAGCAGCGTTGGGACAGGGTATAATTCACCCCTCCACTTT.

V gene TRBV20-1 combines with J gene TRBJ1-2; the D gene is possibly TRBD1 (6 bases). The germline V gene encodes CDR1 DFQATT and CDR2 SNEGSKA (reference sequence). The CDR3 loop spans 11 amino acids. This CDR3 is CIPDRSYGYTF. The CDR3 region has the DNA TGCATTCCGGACAGAAGCTATGGCTACACCTTC.

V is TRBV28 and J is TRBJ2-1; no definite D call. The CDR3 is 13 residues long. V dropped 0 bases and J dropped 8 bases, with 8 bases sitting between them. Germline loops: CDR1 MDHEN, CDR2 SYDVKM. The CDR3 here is CASSLWGVHEQFF. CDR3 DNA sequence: TGTGCCAGCAGTTTATGGGGCGTGCATGAGCAGTTCTTC. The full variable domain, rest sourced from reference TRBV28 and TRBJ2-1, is DVKVTQSSRYLVKRTGEKVFLECVQDMDHENMFWYRQDPGLGLRLIYFSYDVKMKEKGDIPEGYSVSREKKERFSLILESASTNQTSMYLCASSLWGVHEQFFGPGTRLTVL.

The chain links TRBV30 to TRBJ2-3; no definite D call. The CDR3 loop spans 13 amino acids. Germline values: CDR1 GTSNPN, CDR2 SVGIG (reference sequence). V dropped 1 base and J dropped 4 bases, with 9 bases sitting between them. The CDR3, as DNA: TGTGCCTGGAGTGCCGCGCTGGCAGATACGCAGTATTTT. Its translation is CAWSAALADTQYF.

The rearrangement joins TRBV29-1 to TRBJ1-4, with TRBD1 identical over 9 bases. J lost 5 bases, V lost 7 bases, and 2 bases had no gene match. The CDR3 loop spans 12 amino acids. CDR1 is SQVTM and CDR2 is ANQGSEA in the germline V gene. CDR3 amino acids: CSAGTGNEKLFF. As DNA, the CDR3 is TGCAGCGCTGGGACAGGGAATGAAAAACTGTTTTTT.

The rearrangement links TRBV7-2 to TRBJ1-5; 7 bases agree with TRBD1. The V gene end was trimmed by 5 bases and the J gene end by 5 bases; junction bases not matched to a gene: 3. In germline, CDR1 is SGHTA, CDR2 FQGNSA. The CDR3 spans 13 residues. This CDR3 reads CASSTGEDQPQHF. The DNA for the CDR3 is TGTGCCAGCAGCACAGGGGAGGATCAGCCCCAGCATTTT. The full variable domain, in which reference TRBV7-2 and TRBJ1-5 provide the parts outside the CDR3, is GAGVSQSPSNKVTEKGKDVELRCDPISGHTALYWYRQSLGQGLEFLIYFQGNSAPDKSGLPSDRFSAERTGGSVSTLTIQRTQQEDSAVYLCASSTGEDQPQHFGDGTRLSIL.

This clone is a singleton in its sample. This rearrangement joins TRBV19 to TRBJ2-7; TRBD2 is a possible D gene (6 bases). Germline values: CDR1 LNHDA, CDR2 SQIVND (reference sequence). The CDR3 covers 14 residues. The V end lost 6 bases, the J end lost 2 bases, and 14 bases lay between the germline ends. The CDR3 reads CASSTGPGAYEQYF. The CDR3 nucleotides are TGTGCCAGTAGCACCGGGCCGGGGGCCTACGAGCAGTACTTC.

CDR3 sequence reads: CASSIGQGNSPLHF. The CDR3 DNA sequence: TGTGCCAGCAGCATCGGACAGGGTAATTCACCCCTCCACTTT. The gene calls are TRBV7-2 and TRBJ1-6; 8 bases are a match to TRBD1. The germline CDR1 and CDR2 sequences are SGHTA and FQGNSA. The ends lost 5 bases at V and 6 bases at J; junction bases unmatched: 3. This CDR3 has 14 amino acids. The whole variable domain, filled in from reference TRBV7-2 and TRBJ1-6, reads GAGVSQSPSNKVTEKGKDVELRCDPISGHTALYWYRQSLGQGLEFLIYFQGNSAPDKSGLPSDRFSAERTGGSVSTLTIQRTQQEDSAVYLCASSIGQGNSPLHFGNGTRLTVT.

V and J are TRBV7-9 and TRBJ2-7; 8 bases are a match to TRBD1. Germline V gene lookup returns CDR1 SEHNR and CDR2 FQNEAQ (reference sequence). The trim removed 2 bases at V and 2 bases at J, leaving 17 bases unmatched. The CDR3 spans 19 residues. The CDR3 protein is CASSLPPGQVYDSAYEQYF. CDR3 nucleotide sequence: TGTGCCAGCAGCTTACCACCGGGACAGGTATATGACTCGGCCTACGAGCAGTACTTC.

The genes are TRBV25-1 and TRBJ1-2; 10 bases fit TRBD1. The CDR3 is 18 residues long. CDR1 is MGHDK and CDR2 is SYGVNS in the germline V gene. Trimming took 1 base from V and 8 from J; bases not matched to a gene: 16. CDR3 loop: CASSELGTGAISSRGYTF. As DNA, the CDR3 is TGTGCCAGCAGTGAATTGGGGACAGGGGCCATTTCAAGCAGGGGCTACACCTTC.

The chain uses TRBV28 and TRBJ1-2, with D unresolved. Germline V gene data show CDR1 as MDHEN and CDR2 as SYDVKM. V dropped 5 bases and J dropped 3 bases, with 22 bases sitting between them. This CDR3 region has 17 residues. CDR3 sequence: CASSTSTSPGPHYGYTF. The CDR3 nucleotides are TGTGCCAGCAGTACATCCACGAGCCCAGGTCCTCACTATGGCTACACCTTC.